This record concerns one T cell receptor (beta chain) sequence. RNA, at roughly 0.5 to 1 ug, was reverse transcribed with random hexamers. TCRdb recomputed calls from the immunoSEQ multiplex PCR reads with MiXCR, one row per CDR3 protein. The table shows about 70,000 distinct CDR3 sequences, with roughly 94% occurring only once. The data are from a study of CD8 T cells in Susac syndrome. The sample taken for sequencing was CD8+ T cells from PBMCs. This TCR derives from a human donor in good health.

The DNA for the CDR3 is TGTGCCAGCAGCCCCATCTTGGAGTATGAAAAACTGTTTTTT. Amino acids: CASSPILEYEKLFF. The chain couples TRBV28 to TRBJ1-4, with D hard to call. Germline CDR1 and CDR2: MDHEN and SYDVKM. Trimming shortened V by 6 bases and J by 6 bases, and 14 bases separated the two germline ends. This CDR3 is 14 amino acids long.